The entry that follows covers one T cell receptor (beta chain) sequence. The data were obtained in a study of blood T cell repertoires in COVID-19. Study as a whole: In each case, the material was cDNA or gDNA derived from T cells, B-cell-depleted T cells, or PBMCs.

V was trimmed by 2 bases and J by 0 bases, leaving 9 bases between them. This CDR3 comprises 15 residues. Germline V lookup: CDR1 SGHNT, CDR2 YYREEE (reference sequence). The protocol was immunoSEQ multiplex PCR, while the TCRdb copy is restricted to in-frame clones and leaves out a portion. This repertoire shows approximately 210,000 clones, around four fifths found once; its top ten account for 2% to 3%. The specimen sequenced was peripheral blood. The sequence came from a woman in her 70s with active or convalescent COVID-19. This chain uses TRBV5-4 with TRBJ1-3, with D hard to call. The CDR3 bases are TGTGCCAGCAGCTTAGGAGGGTTCTCTGGAAACACCATATATTTT. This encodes CASSLGGFSGNTIYF.